This T cell receptor beta chain originates from a study of Graves' ophthalmopathy and Graves' hyperthyroidism. V shed 7 bases and J 6 bases; nucleotides not matched to a gene: 4. Per the germline V gene, CDR1 is MGHDK and CDR2 is SYGVNS. The CDR3 spans 14 residues. RNA transcripts were the template, and TCR beta CDR3 regions were amplified from them. An initial RT-PCR round employing HTBI primers preceded a second-round multiplex PCR. TCRdb passed the multiplex PCR reads through MiXCR, listing each CDR3 protein once. The sample holds about 740,000 distinct CDR3 sequences, 35% to 50% seen once. To note about this clonotype: What it binds is not known.

Notes on the study in general: The study's model predicted ophthalmopathy progression at about 68% sensitivity and almost 75% specificity.

Under 3 months in duration, the ophthalmopathy in affected donors had moderate-to-severe activity, CAS ≥3 and NOSPECS ≥4. In this cohort, patients with other autoimmune diseases, uncontrolled infections, pregnancy or lactation were excluded. The specimen sequenced was peripheral blood. This receptor was taken from an adult man with Graves' ophthalmopathy. The chain links TRBV25-1 to TRBJ2-2; 11 bases are a match to TRBD1. CDR3 sequence: CASTGTGGSGELFF. In DNA form, the CDR3 reads TGTGCCAGCACCGGGACAGGGGGATCCGGGGAGCTGTTTTTT.